This T cell receptor (beta chain) was captured in a study of CD8+ T cells in alopecia areata. Study-wide background: Treated individuals took tofacitinib by mouth, 5 to 10 mg twice daily. Severity in treated patients was scored by percentage of scalp area affected.

In germline, CDR1 is MNHNY, CDR2 SVGAGI (reference sequence). Trimming cost V 7 bases and J 4 bases, with 16 bases left between them. This CDR3 region has 15 residues. This clone was seen more than once but under ten times. Its antigen is unknown. Treatment of the sample: oral pan-JAK inhibitor, 5-10 mg twice daily. Sequencing relied on a cDNA template that was reverse transcribed from extracted RNA. The assay was immunoSEQ multiplex PCR, and TCRdb's table has in-frame clones only and misses some. The sample shows approximately 220,000 clones, around two fifths of them seen only once. General study findings and limits: Sequence data from scalp samples additionally include resident alphabeta T cells of normal skin. Links between baseline CD8+ expansion and response need larger treated cohorts.

The specimen comprised CD4+ T cells sorted from blood, sampled at approximately week 30, from a patient treated with tofacitinib. This chain connects TRBV6-6 to TRBJ1-4, with D tentatively TRBD1 (5 bases). The receptor was isolated from a human donor with alopecia areata. The CDR3 bases are TGTGCCAGCATGGGGGGGAAGGGCGTTAATGAAAAACTGTTTTTT. This gives the protein CASMGGKGVNEKLFF.